A single sample gave rise to the 3 T cell receptor delta chains below, sequenced in a study of γδ T cells in repeated Plasmodium falciparum infection. Vgamma9/Vdelta2+ and Vdelta2-negative gammadelta T cells were flow-sorted from PBMC for bulk sequencing. TCRdb re-identified clones in the multiplex PCR reads via CATT. The sample holds about 51,000 delta-chain clones, more than 1.5% seen once. Sequencing was performed on gamma-delta T cells from blood. The source is a pool of human donors (malaria-infected and uninfected, not separated).

With respect to this clone: TCRdb's entry gives the protein of a much larger clone, which mismatches this DNA's translation at residue 16, likely from a read error; the protein reported here is translated from the DNA. The CDR3 sequence: CALGELHFPFLQFLRRIRTATGYTDKLIF. In DNA, the CDR3 is TGTGCTCTTGGGGAACTCCACTTCCCCTTCCTACAGTTTTTGAGGAGGATACGCACAGCTACGGGGTACACCGATAAACTCATCTTT. The chain combines TRDV1 with TRDJ1; 9 bases match TRDD2. The J gene was not available in TCRdb and was assigned here by matching the DNA to germline segments. The V gene end was trimmed by 0 bases and the J gene end by 0 bases; junction bases not matched to a gene: 41. CDR1 is TSWWSYY, CDR2 QGS, per germline. The CDR3 runs to 29 residues.

Worth noting for this clone: Given a far larger clone just one base away, this is likely a sequencing read error. This CDR3 is also generated by other DNA sequences in the sample. The CDR3 nucleotides read TGTGCTCTTGGGGAACAAGGGTATTCCTACGCTATACTGGGGGACCTGTACACCGACAAACTCATCTTT. Residues: CALGEQGYSYAILGDLYTDKLIF. The V call is TRDV1, the J call TRDJ1, with TRDD3 identical over 9 bases. The J gene, not given by TCRdb, was assigned here from a germline match of the nucleotide sequence. CDR1 and CDR2 (germline): TSWWSYY, QGS. CDR3 length: 23 amino acids.

On this clone itself: The protein given by TCRdb reflects a much larger clone and differs at residue 4 from this DNA's translation, likely from a read error; the protein shown is the DNA's translation. The chain recombines TRDV1 with TRDJ1, with 12 positions matching TRDD3. The J gene comes from matching the DNA to germline here; TCRdb lacks it. The V segment lost 8 bases and the J segment 3 bases; nucleotides outside the gene matches: 16. There are 18 residues in the CDR3. Germline V CDR1 and CDR2: TSWWSYY, QGS. In DNA, the CDR3 is TGTGCTCTTCACGCCCCTCGTACTGGGGGATACCCGGCCGATAAACTCATCTTT. Its translation: CALHAPRTGGYPADKLIF.